Detailed here is one T cell receptor (beta chain). These data come from a study of post-analysis software for immune sequencing data. Unique molecular identifiers were carried by the TCR beta cDNA libraries. T cells numbering roughly 1 to 10 million yielded about 500,000 cDNA molecules. In TCRdb, the PCR reads were re-called with MiXCR into one record per CDR3 protein. The sample has approximately 770,000 distinct CDR3 sequences, 46% seen once. The source material was blood. This sequence was found in a girl between 10 and 17 years old with multiple sclerosis.

DNA for the CDR3: TGTGCCAGCAGCTTAAGTACTGCGAGGTTCTCCTACGAGCAGTACTTC. The encoded protein is CASSLSTARFSYEQYF. The chain is built from TRBV7-8 and TRBJ2-7, with unresolved D. Trimming shortened V by 2 bases and J by 0 bases, and 14 bases separated the two germline ends. This CDR3 comprises 16 residues. CDR1 SGHVS and CDR2 FQNEAQ come from the germline V gene.